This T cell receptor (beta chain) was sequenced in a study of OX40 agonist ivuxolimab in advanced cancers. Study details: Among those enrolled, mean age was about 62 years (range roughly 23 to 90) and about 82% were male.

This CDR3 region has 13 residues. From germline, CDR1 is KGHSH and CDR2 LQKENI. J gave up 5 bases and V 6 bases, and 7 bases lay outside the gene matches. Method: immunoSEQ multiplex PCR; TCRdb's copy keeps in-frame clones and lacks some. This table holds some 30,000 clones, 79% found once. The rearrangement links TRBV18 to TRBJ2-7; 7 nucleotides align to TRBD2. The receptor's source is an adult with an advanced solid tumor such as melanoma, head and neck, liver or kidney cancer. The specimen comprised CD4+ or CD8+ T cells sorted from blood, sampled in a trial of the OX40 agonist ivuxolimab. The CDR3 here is CASSNYAGDEQYF. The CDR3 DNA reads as TGTGCCAGCTCTAACTACGCGGGGGACGAGCAGTACTTC.